The clone carrying this T cell receptor (beta chain) was picked up a small number of times. Its antigen remains unknown. This entry is derived from a study of identical twins. Template switching created a universal primer site, and the cDNA included unique molecular identifiers. Each CDR3 protein is one row after TCRdb ran MiXCR on the 5' RACE reads. The data show about 530,000 distinct CDR3 sequences, with 20% to 25% seen just once and about 0.48% held by the top ten. Study conclusions and caveats: Within cord blood, abundant beta clonotypes carried fewer insertions, but memory repertoires showed no such trend. In drawing conclusions, the study used cross-sectional statistical analysis and did not follow the same donors.

These records were also assigned to another study, of yellow fever vaccine responses in identical twins. As reported in that work: As reported, the vaccine T cell response of twins seemed partly convergent and partly personalized.

This receptor was identified in a woman under 30 in good health. The sequencing sample was made of CD4+ T cells sorted from blood.

CDR3 bases: TGTGCCAGCAGTGAAACAGGGGGGTTGGCCAAAAACATTCAGTACTTC. It yields the protein CASSETGGLAKNIQYF. The genes are TRBV2 and TRBJ2-4; TRBD1 matches 8 bases. The CDR3 extends over 16 amino acids. Germline V CDR1 and CDR2: SNHLY, FYNNEI. Trimming at V came to 2 bases and at J to 1 base, leaving 4 bases not matched to a gene. Filled out from reference TRBV2 and TRBJ2-4, the complete variable domain reads EPEVTQTPSHQVTQMGQEVILRCVPISNHLYFYWYRQILGQKVEFLVSFYNNEISEKSEIFDDQFSVERPDGSNFTLKIRSTKLEDSAMYFCASSETGGLAKNIQYFGAGTRLSVL.